The sequence of this T cell receptor beta chain was determined in a study of T-cell memory formation after mild COVID-19. Study summary: Clusters of TCRs were largely donor specific. Study results and caveats: Mostly located in CM and EM were contracting CD4+ clones, with contracting CD8+ clones located in EMRA. Memory cells collected pre-infection included some clones that later responded, suggesting cross-reactive memory joined.

The CDR3 sequence is 12 residues long. Trimming removed 3 bases at V and 8 bases at J, with 10 bases between. This clonotype was observed a handful of times. Antigen unknown. A 5'RACE reaction primed in the constant segment made cDNA libraries of TCR alpha and TCR beta, and these carried sample barcodes and UMIs. TCRdb used MiXCR to reprocess the 5' RACE reads, holding one entry per CDR3 protein. The data hold more than 250,000 distinct CDR3 sequences, with over 15% observed a single time. The TCR comes from a man aged 18 to 35 who had mild COVID-19 (a few samples of this study predate the infection). Cell type and time point are not known. The chain joins TRBV12-3 or TRBV12-4 to TRBJ1-2, with D tentatively TRBD1 (6 bases). The sample comprised PBMCs or a T cell subset sorted from them (not recorded which). Written as DNA, the CDR3 is TGTGCCAGCAGTTTCAGGGGCGCCGGCTACACCTTC. Its translation: CASSFRGAGYTF.